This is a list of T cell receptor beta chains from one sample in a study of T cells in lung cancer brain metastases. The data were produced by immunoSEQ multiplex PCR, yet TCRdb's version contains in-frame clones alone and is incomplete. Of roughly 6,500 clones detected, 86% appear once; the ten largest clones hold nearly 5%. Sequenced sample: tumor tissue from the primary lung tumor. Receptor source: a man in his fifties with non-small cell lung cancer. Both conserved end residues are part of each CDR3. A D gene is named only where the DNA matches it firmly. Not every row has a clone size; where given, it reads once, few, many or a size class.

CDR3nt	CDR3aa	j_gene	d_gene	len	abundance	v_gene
TGTGCCAGCAGCGTAGAGGCTGCGGGACACTACGAGCAGTACTTC	CASSVEAAGHYEQYF	TRBJ2-7	NA	15	NA	TRBV9
TGTACCAGCACCCGACTCAATTCCAATCAGCCCCAGCATTTT	CTSTRLNSNQPQHF	TRBJ1-5	NA	14	NA	TRBV2
TGTGCCAGCAGCTTATTCGAGGGGGCGGTCGGCTACGAGCAGTACTTC	CASSLFEGAVGYEQYF	TRBJ2-7	TRBD1	16	NA	TRBV11-2
TGTGCCAGTACGTCTGACACAGATACGCAGTATTTT	CASTSDTDTQYF	TRBJ2-3	NA	12	NA	TRBV19
TGTGCCAGCCGACCGGATCTGAACACTGAAGCTTTCTTT	CASRPDLNTEAFF	TRBJ1-1	NA	13	once	TRBV9
TGTGCCAGCAGCTCTGATAGGACAGGGGGCGGTTCACCCCTCCACTTT	CASSSDRTGGGSPLHF	TRBJ1-6	TRBD1	16	NA	TRBV7-9
TGTGCCAGCAGCCGAGGGGGTACTGGGGCCAACGTCCTGACTTTC	CASSRGGTGANVLTF	TRBJ2-6	NA	15	once	TRBV11-3
TGCGCCAGCAGCTTGTTCGGGGGTGGCTACACCTTC	CASSLFGGGYTF	TRBJ1-2	NA	12	NA	TRBV5-1
TGCGCCAGCAGCTTAGCTGCTGGCTACGAGCAGTACTTC	CASSLAAGYEQYF	TRBJ2-7	NA	13	NA	TRBV5-1
TGTGCCAGCAGCTTACAGGGACAGACCTACGAGCAGTACTTC	CASSLQGQTYEQYF	TRBJ2-7	TRBD1	14	NA	TRBV7-2
TGTGCCAGCAGCTTAACCGGGCTAGCGGGGGGCACAGATACGCAGTATTTT	CASSLTGLAGGTDTQYF	TRBJ2-3	TRBD2	17	NA	TRBV7-3
TGTGCCAGCAGTTACTCGGCGAGCTATGGCTACACCTTC	CASSYSASYGYTF	TRBJ1-2	NA	13	once	TRBV6-5
TGTGCCAGCTCACTCCAGGCCTCCGGGTACGGCTACACCTTC	CASSLQASGYGYTF	TRBJ1-2	NA	14	NA	TRBV18
TGTGCCTGGAGCGTACCACTATTAACTAGCGGTGAAGAGACCCAGTACTTC	CAWSVPLLTSGEETQYF	TRBJ2-5	TRBD2	17	NA	TRBV30
TGCGCCAGCAGCTTGGAAATCCAGGGATCCTATGGCTACACCTTC	CASSLEIQGSYGYTF	TRBJ1-2	NA	15	NA	TRBV5-1
TGTACCTGGAATCCTAGCGGGGAAGAGACCCAGTACTTC	CTWNPSGEETQYF	TRBJ2-5	TRBD2	13	NA	TRBV30
TGTGCCAGCAGCCCGACACCTTATAGCAATCAGCCCCAGCATTTT	CASSPTPYSNQPQHF	TRBJ1-5	NA	15	once	TRBV4-2
TGTGCCAGTAGTATGGGCGTCGACAGGGGGCGATTGCACGAGCAGTACTTC	CASSMGVDRGRLHEQYF	TRBJ2-7	TRBD1	17	NA	TRBV19
TGCAGCGTTGGGGGCGACAGGGACCCTTTCTTT	CSVGGDRDPFF	TRBJ1-1	TRBD1	11	few	TRBV29-1
TGTGCCAGCACCGGGACAGGTACGTCCTTATCCTACGAGCAGTACTTC	CASTGTGTSLSYEQYF	TRBJ2-7	TRBD1	16	NA	TRBV6-4
TGTGCCAGCAGTGCCCGACAGCAAGAGACCCAGTACTTC	CASSARQQETQYF	TRBJ2-5	NA	13	NA	TRBV2